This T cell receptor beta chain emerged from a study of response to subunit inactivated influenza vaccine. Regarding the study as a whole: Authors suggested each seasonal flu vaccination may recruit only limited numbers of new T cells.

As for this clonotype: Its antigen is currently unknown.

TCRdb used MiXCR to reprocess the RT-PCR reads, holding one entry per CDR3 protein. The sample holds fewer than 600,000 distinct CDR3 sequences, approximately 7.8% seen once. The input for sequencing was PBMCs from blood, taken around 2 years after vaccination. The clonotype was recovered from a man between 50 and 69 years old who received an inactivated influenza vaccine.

The CDR3 DNA follows: TGTGCCAGCAGCCAAGTGATCGGGGAGCTGTTTTTT. Its translation is CASSQVIGELFF. The rearrangement links TRBV3-1 to TRBJ2-2; D is ambiguous. The ends were cut back, 1 base at V and 7 bases at J, with 4 bases in the middle. This CDR3 region has 12 residues. From germline, CDR1 is LGHDT and CDR2 YNNKEL (reference sequence). The full variable domain, its missing parts supplied by reference TRBV3-1 and TRBJ2-2, is DTAVSQTPKYLVTQMGNDKSIKCEQNLGHDTMYWYKQDSKKFLKIMFSYNNKELIINETVPNRFSPKSPDKAHLNLHINSLELGDSAVYFCASSQVIGELFFGEGSRLTVL.